Below are 29 T cell receptor beta chains sequenced from a single sample in a study of technical replicates of blood from a handful of donors. TCRdb keeps only in-frame clones here, not all; method: immunoSEQ multiplex PCR. The sample records under 85,000 clones, almost 98% being singletons. The source material was T cells isolated from PBMCs. The receptors were gathered from a human donor in good health.

This rearrangement joins TRBV7-9 to TRBJ1-2, with TRBD1 matching 11 bases. V gave up 5 bases and J gave up 7 bases; unmatched junction bases: 6. Looked up from germline, CDR1 is SEHNR and CDR2 is FQNEAQ (reference sequence). The CDR3 loop spans 14 amino acids. This CDR3 reads CASSLRTGGFGYTF. The CDR3 bases are TGTGCCAGCAGCCTACGGACAGGGGGCTTTGGCTACACCTTC.

This chain connects TRBV28 to TRBJ2-7; no clear D. The ends were cut back, 6 bases at V and 3 bases at J, with 15 bases in the middle. The V gene's germline CDR1 is MDHEN and CDR2 SYDVKM. This CDR3 is 14 amino acids long. Here the CDR3 reads CASSDGTLDYEQYF. The CDR3 DNA reads TGTGCCAGCAGCGATGGTACCTTAGACTACGAGCAGTACTTC.

The chain couples TRBV2 to TRBJ2-2, with a possible D match to TRBD1 (6 bases). V lost 11 bases to trimming and J lost 6 bases, with 19 bases between them. The CDR3 extends over 14 amino acids. CDR1 is SNHLY and CDR2 is FYNNEI in the germline V gene. CDR3 nucleotide sequence: TGTGCCGCGTCGGATGCAGGGGAAGCCGGGGAGCTGTTTTTT. It encodes CAASDAGEAGELFF.

The V call is TRBV6-6, the J call TRBJ2-1, with D tentatively TRBD2 (6 bases). V lost 8 bases, J lost 4 bases, and 21 bases lay in between. This CDR3 spans 16 amino acids. Germline assignment: CDR1 MNHNY and CDR2 SVGAGI (reference sequence). CDR3 sequence: CASGSGLGGSYNEQFF. In nucleotides, the CDR3 is TGTGCCAGCGGGAGCGGGCTGGGGGGTTCTTACAATGAGCAGTTCTTC.

This clone was seen only once. CDR3 sequence: CASSRQGRNTEAFF. The CDR3 DNA reads TGTGCCAGCAGCAGACAGGGTCGGAACACTGAAGCTTTCTTT. The V and J genes are TRBV27 and TRBJ1-1; TRBD1 aligns across 7 bases. Germline loops: CDR1 MNHEY, CDR2 SMNVEV (reference sequence). The CDR3 is 14 residues long. V gave up 6 bases and J gave up 1 base; unmatched junction bases: 5.

The rearrangement links TRBV6-5 to TRBJ1-2; 12 bases fit TRBD1. V shed 8 bases, J shed 4 bases, and the junction held 5 bases outside the gene matches. The CDR3 length is 14 residues. Germline V gene lookup returns CDR1 MNHEY and CDR2 SVGAGI. The CDR3 is CASGTGGIPYGYTF. For the CDR3, the DNA is TGTGCCAGCGGGACAGGGGGCATCCCCTATGGCTACACCTTC.

V is TRBV30 and J is TRBJ1-4; D is unclear. Germline CDR1 is GTSNPN and CDR2 is SVGIG (reference sequence). V was pared by 1 base and J by 2 bases, with 8 bases between. The CDR3 sequence is 14 residues long. CDR3 protein: CAWSAGSTNEKLFF. The CDR3 bases are TGTGCCTGGAGTGCCGGTTCGACTAATGAAAAACTGTTTTTT. The full variable domain, in which reference TRBV30 and TRBJ1-4 provide the parts outside the CDR3, is SQTIHQWPATLVQPVGSPLSLECTVEGTSNPNLYWYRQAAGRGLQLLFYSVGIGQISSEVPQNLSASRPQDRQFILSSKKLLLSDSGFYLCAWSAGSTNEKLFFGSGTQLSVL.

The V call is TRBV5-1, the J call TRBJ1-2, with 8 positions matching TRBD1. Unmatched junction bases numbered 7, after V lost 4 bases and J lost 5 bases. Germline-derived CDR1 and CDR2 are SGHRS and YFSETQ. The CDR3 runs to 14 residues. The CDR3 DNA reads TGCGCCAGCAGCCAAGACAGGGGCCTATATGGCTACACCTTC. Amino acids: CASSQDRGLYGYTF.

The chain couples TRBV6-1 to TRBJ2-7; D unresolved. Germline V gene lookup returns CDR1 MNHNS and CDR2 SASEGT. Trimming stripped 1 base from V and 3 bases from J, with 4 bases between. The CDR3 is 12 amino acids. CDR3: CASSEDYYEQYF. The CDR3 region has the DNA TGTGCCAGCAGTGAAGACTACTACGAGCAGTACTTC.

This clone was observed once. V usage is TRBV9 and J usage is TRBJ1-2, with a tentative D call TRBD1 (5 bases). Trimming removed 7 bases at V and 9 bases at J, with 13 bases between. The CDR3 length is 11 residues. Germline lookup yields CDR1 SGDLS and CDR2 YYNGEE. This chain's CDR3 is CASRREGSYTF. CDR3 DNA sequence: TGTGCCAGCCGCAGGGAAGGGAGCTACACCTTC.

The chain links TRBV10-1 to TRBJ2-7, with TRBD1 matching 9 bases. After removal of 6 bases from V and 6 bases from J, the junction contained 6 bases not matched to a gene. CDR1 and CDR2 (germline): WNHNN, SYGVQD (reference sequence). There are 13 residues in the CDR3. The CDR3 loop is CASRRTGDGEQYF. CDR3 in DNA: TGCGCCAGCAGAAGGACAGGGGACGGCGAGCAGTACTTC.

J is TRBJ1-2 and V is TRBV10-3; D not certain. The CDR3 is 15 residues long. Trimming took 0 bases from V and 3 from J, leaving 11 bases between them. Looked up from germline, CDR1 is ENHRY and CDR2 is SYGVKD. The CDR3 spells CAISESFQAHYGYTF. The CDR3, as DNA: TGTGCCATCAGTGAGTCGTTCCAGGCTCACTATGGCTACACCTTC.

The chain has TRBV25-1 and TRBJ1-3; D unresolved. V lost 5 bases, J lost 0 bases, and 11 bases lay in between. Germline values: CDR1 MGHDK, CDR2 SYGVNS. The CDR3 has 15 residues. CDR3 sequence reads: CASSHSGTSGNTIYF. The CDR3 DNA sequence: TGTGCCAGCAGTCACTCGGGAACCTCTGGAAACACCATATATTTT.

The chain couples TRBV6-5 to TRBJ2-1, with 7 positions matching TRBD2. CDR3 size: 16 residues. The germline V gene has CDR1 MNHEY and CDR2 SVGAGI. J lost 3 bases, V lost 3 bases, and 8 bases had no gene match. The CDR3 region has the DNA TGTGCCAGCAGTTATTGGGCGGGAGATAGCTACAATGAGCAGTTCTTC. It encodes CASSYWAGDSYNEQFF.

This clone has only one observation. The chain joins TRBV19 to TRBJ1-4; D perhaps matches TRBD1 (6 bases). The V gene's germline CDR1 is LNHDA and CDR2 SQIVND (reference sequence). V was cut by 2 bases and J by 8 bases, with 15 bases left in between. The CDR3 spans 15 residues. CDR3 sequence: CASSIRDNPWEKLFF. The CDR3 region has the DNA TGTGCCAGTAGTATAAGGGACAACCCTTGGGAAAAACTGTTTTTT.

The genes are TRBV6-5 and TRBJ2-1, with D tentatively TRBD2 (6 bases). With 6 bases removed from V and 4 bases from J, the gap between germline ends came to 16 bases. Germline V gives CDR1 MNHEY, CDR2 SVGAGI. This CDR3 region has 15 residues. This CDR3 is CASSLPRGLYNEQFF. In DNA form, the CDR3 reads TGTGCCAGCAGCCTACCACGGGGACTTTACAATGAGCAGTTCTTC.

V and J are TRBV11-3 and TRBJ2-1; tentative D call: TRBD2 (6 bases). Trimming pared 5 bases from V and 8 bases from J, leaving 13 bases between. The germline V gene encodes CDR1 SGHNT and CDR2 YENEEA. The CDR3 covers 13 residues. The CDR3 loop reads CASSRGWRDEQFF. CDR3 coding DNA: TGTGCCAGCAGCCGGGGGTGGAGAGATGAGCAGTTCTTC.

J is TRBJ2-7 and V is TRBV5-1; TRBD1 matches 8 bases. V lost 4 bases and J lost 5; bases outside the gene matches: 8. The CDR3 covers 14 residues. Germline CDR1 reads SGHRS; CDR2 reads YFSETQ. This CDR3 reads CASSLGTGSDEQYF. DNA for the CDR3: TGCGCCAGCAGCCTGGGGACAGGATCTGACGAGCAGTACTTC.

V is TRBV4-1 and J is TRBJ2-7; perhaps TRBD1 as D (6 bases). There are 14 residues in the CDR3. CDR1 and CDR2 (germline): MGHRA, YSYEKL. The ends were cut back, 0 bases at V and 4 bases at J, with 10 bases in the middle. The CDR3 bases are TGCGCCAGCAGCCAAGAAGGGGACATTTACGAGCAGTACTTC. Translating it yields CASSQEGDIYEQYF.

The chain carries TRBV6-5 and TRBJ1-6; TRBD1 aligns across 7 bases. Germline loops: CDR1 MNHEY, CDR2 SVGAGI. The CDR3 has 12 amino acids. With V trimmed by 6 bases and J by 8 bases, 1 base remained unmatched. This CDR3 reads CASRGQDSPLHF. CDR3 DNA: TGTGCCAGCAGAGGACAGGATTCACCCCTCCACTTT.

CDR3 coding DNA: TGTGCCAGCAGTTCAACCGGGACTAGTCCCTACGAGCAGTACTTC. Amino acids: CASSSTGTSPYEQYF. V gene TRBV28 combines with J gene TRBJ2-7; the match to TRBD2 covers 8 bases. The J segment lost 2 bases and the V segment lost 4 bases, leaving 7 bases of the junction unmatched. Germline loops: CDR1 MDHEN, CDR2 SYDVKM. The length of the CDR3 is 15 residues.

The DNA for the CDR3 is TGTGCCAGCAGCGCAGGGCCCGGAAACACCATATATTTT. Protein: CASSAGPGNTIYF. The chain carries TRBV7-9 and TRBJ1-3, with TRBD1 as a possible D gene (5 bases). V lost 5 bases, J lost 4 bases, and 9 bases lay in between. There are 13 residues in the CDR3. Germline V lookup: CDR1 SEHNR, CDR2 FQNEAQ (reference sequence).

The chain is built from TRBV12-5 and TRBJ1-1; no clear D gene. Germline V gives CDR1 LGHNT, CDR2 FRNRAP. CDR3 size: 15 residues. V was trimmed by 2 bases and J by 1 base, leaving 11 bases between them. This CDR3 is CASGLWVAGNTEAFF. In DNA form, the CDR3 reads TGTGCTAGTGGTTTGTGGGTGGCGGGGAACACTGAAGCTTTCTTT. The variable domain in full, completed from reference TRBV12-5 and TRBJ1-1, reads DARVTQTPRHKVTEMGQEVTMRCQPILGHNTVFWYRQTMMQGLELLAYFRNRAPLDDSGMPKDRFSAEMPDATLATLKIQPSEPRDSAVYFCASGLWVAGNTEAFFGQGTRLTVV.

J is TRBJ1-1 and V is TRBV19; 8 bases line up with TRBD1. In germline, CDR1 is LNHDA, CDR2 SQIVND (reference sequence). After removal of 4 bases from V and 5 bases from J, the junction contained 3 bases not matched to a gene. There are 13 residues in the CDR3. CDR3: CASSTGGGTEAFF. CDR3 nucleotides: TGTGCCAGTAGTACAGGGGGCGGTACTGAAGCTTTCTTT.

The V and J genes are TRBV2 and TRBJ2-1; maybe TRBD1 (5 bases). Germline V CDR1 and CDR2: SNHLY, FYNNEI. CDR3 length: 14 residues. The ends were cut back, 1 base at V and 5 bases at J, with 9 bases in the middle. CDR3 coding DNA: TGTGCCAGCAGTGAAGACAGGAGCAACAATGAGCAGTTCTTC. It translates to CASSEDRSNNEQFF.

The CDR3 DNA is TGCAGCGTGGAGACGACGGGACAGGCGTCCTACGAGCAGTACTTC. This codes for CSVETTGQASYEQYF. The rearrangement uses TRBV29-1 and TRBJ2-7; 8 bases map to TRBD1. With 6 bases clipped from V and 1 base from J, the junction kept 11 bases outside the gene matches. The CDR3 contains 15 residues. Germline CDR1 reads SQVTM; CDR2 reads ANQGSEA.

The rearrangement joins TRBV11-3 to TRBJ2-1, with 11 positions matching TRBD1. V was clipped by 3 bases and J by 4 bases; unmatched bases: 11. The CDR3 runs 18 residues. Germline assignment: CDR1 SGHNT and CDR2 YENEEA. The CDR3 sequence is CASSFEPPGTGGYNEQFF. The CDR3 DNA is TGTGCCAGCAGCTTCGAGCCCCCGGGGACAGGGGGGTACAATGAGCAGTTCTTC. Supplemented by reference TRBV11-3 and TRBJ2-1, the full variable domain reads EAGVVQSPRYKIIEKKQPVAFWCNPISGHNTLYWYLQNLGQGPELLIRYENEEAVDDSQLPKDRFSAERLKGVDSTLKIQPAELGDSAVYLCASSFEPPGTGGYNEQFFGPGTRLTVL.

This chain joins TRBV2 and TRBJ1-4; 7 nucleotides agree with TRBD1. The CDR3 has 17 residues. V lost 3 bases and J lost 2; bases outside the gene matches: 9. From germline, CDR1 is SNHLY and CDR2 FYNNEI. The CDR3 spells CASSDETGFITNEKLFF. Written as DNA, the CDR3 is TGTGCCAGCAGTGATGAGACAGGGTTTATTACTAATGAAAAACTGTTTTTT. Complete variable domain (other parts from reference TRBV2 and TRBJ1-4): EPEVTQTPSHQVTQMGQEVILRCVPISNHLYFYWYRQILGQKVEFLVSFYNNEISEKSEIFDDQFSVERPDGSNFTLKIRSTKLEDSAMYFCASSDETGFITNEKLFFGSGTQLSVL.

The chain employs TRBV2 and TRBJ2-2; maybe TRBD2 (5 bases). The V gene lost 7 bases and the J gene lost 4 bases, with 13 bases spanning the gap. The CDR3 contains 14 residues. Germline V gene data show CDR1 as SNHLY and CDR2 as FYNNEI. CDR3 amino acids: CASTPNEGTGELFF. CDR3 bases: TGTGCCAGCACCCCAAACGAGGGCACCGGGGAGCTGTTTTTT.